The 25 T cell receptor beta chains reported below all come from one sample, sequenced in a study of T-cell memory formation after mild COVID-19. TCRdb independently ran MiXCR on the 5' RACE reads; one entry per CDR3 protein. The sample includes 29,000 or so distinct CDR3 sequences, around 12% seen only once; the top ten take 15%. Sequencing used PBMCs or a T cell subset sorted from them (not recorded which). The receptors shown here come from an adult woman who had mild COVID-19 (a few samples of this study predate the infection). Cell type and time point are not known.

This clonotype has a count of ten or more. V and J are TRBV20-1 and TRBJ1-5, with TRBD1 as a possible D gene (6 bases). CDR1 is DFQATT, CDR2 SNEGSKA, per germline (reference sequence). V was shortened by 0 bases and J by 2 bases, with 20 bases between the two germline ends. The CDR3 length is 18 residues. Here the CDR3 DNA reads TGCAGTGCTAGAGATAGGGGGACTGTTAGTTATGGCAATCAGCCCCAGCATTTT. Translating it yields CSARDRGTVSYGNQPQHF.

This clonotype was seen at least ten times. The chain links TRBV5-1 to TRBJ2-2; tentative D call: TRBD2 (6 bases). The CDR3 is 17 amino acids. Trimming removed 1 base from V and 2 bases from J, with 15 bases in between. From germline, CDR1 is SGHRS and CDR2 YFSETQ. CDR3 in DNA: TGCGCCAGCAGCTTGTTGAGGGCGGGATTTAACACCGGGGAGCTGTTTTTT. This translates into CASSLLRAGFNTGELFF.

In this sample, this clonotype turned up many times. The chain combines TRBV30 with TRBJ1-1; D possibly corresponds to TRBD1 (5 bases). This CDR3 region has 17 residues. CDR1 and CDR2 (germline): GTSNPN, SVGIG (reference sequence). With 4 bases removed from V and 8 bases from J, the gap between germline ends came to 29 bases. The CDR3 is CAWIGTVLIGRAGEAFF. The CDR3 coding sequence is TGTGCCTGGATTGGAACTGTGTTAATAGGCAGGGCGGGGGAAGCTTTCTTT.

The rearrangement links TRBV7-3 to TRBJ2-1; D is uncertain. V lost 5 bases and J 10 bases, leaving 12 bases between the germline ends. CDR1 is SGHTA and CDR2 is FQGTGA in the germline V gene. The CDR3 has 12 residues. The CDR3 DNA reads TGTGCCAGCAGCGCCACCCTGGGCGAGCAGTTCTTC. This codes for CASSATLGEQFF.

This clonotype was observed many times. The J gene is TRBJ1-1, the V gene TRBV7-9, with D uncertain. The V end was cut by 5 bases, the J end by 6 bases, with 10 bases between. This CDR3 comprises 12 residues. CDR1 SEHNR and CDR2 FQNEAQ come from the germline V gene (reference sequence). The CDR3 region has the DNA TGTGCCAGCAGCCTCGTTAGGGCTGAAGCTTTCTTT. Translating it yields CASSLVRAEAFF. Drawing the rest from reference TRBV7-9 and TRBJ1-1, the complete variable domain is DTGVSQNPRHKITKRGQNVTFRCDPISEHNRLYWYRQTLGQGPEFLTYFQNEAQLEKSRLLSDRFSAERPKGSFSTLEIQRTEQGDSAMYLCASSLVRAEAFFGQGTRLTVV.

This clonotype was seen repeatedly, ten times or more. The V gene is TRBV6-1, the J gene TRBJ2-7, with 8 bases lining up with TRBD2. There are 19 residues in the CDR3. The germline V gene encodes CDR1 MNHNS and CDR2 SASEGT. V lost 3 bases and J lost 5; bases outside the gene matches: 21. The CDR3 sequence is CASSDPLAGWNRVPDEQYF. The DNA for the CDR3 is TGTGCCAGCAGTGATCCCCTAGCGGGTTGGAACCGGGTGCCTGACGAGCAGTACTTC.

This clonotype has a count of ten or more. CDR3 loop: CASSPGGGQLPYEQYF. The CDR3 DNA sequence: TGTGCCAGCAGCCCGGGGGGAGGACAACTCCCCTACGAGCAGTACTTC. This chain connects TRBV7-8 to TRBJ2-7; 7 positions agree with TRBD2. This CDR3 comprises 16 residues. Per germline, CDR1 SGHVS and CDR2 FQNEAQ. After removal of 5 bases from V and 2 bases from J, the junction contained 12 bases not matched to a gene.

This clonotype has ten or more counts. V and J are TRBV12-3 or TRBV12-4 and TRBJ2-5; 7 bases are shared with TRBD1. This CDR3 has 14 residues. V dropped 5 bases and J dropped 5; count of bases not matched to a gene: 8. The CDR3 sequence: CASSLSDRRETQYF. The CDR3 bases are TGTGCCAGCAGTCTCTCGGACAGGAGGGAGACCCAGTACTTC.

This clonotype was seen repeatedly, ten times or more. The V and J genes are TRBV12-3 or TRBV12-4 and TRBJ2-1, with D tentatively TRBD1 or TRBD2 (5 bases each). Trimming cost V 6 bases and J 0 bases, with 12 bases left between them. The CDR3 extends over 15 amino acids. The CDR3 DNA reads TGTGCCAGCAGCCCGGGGACCATCTCCTACAATGAGCAGTTCTTC. It encodes CASSPGTISYNEQFF.

This clonotype was counted ten times or more. The chain joins TRBV14 to TRBJ2-3, with D possibly matching TRBD1 (6 bases). Deletions cut 4 bases from V and 8 bases from J, with 16 bases between. The CDR3 loop spans 14 amino acids. Germline V gives CDR1 SGHDN, CDR2 FVKESK. The chain's CDR3 is CASSLAPQGGTQYF. CDR3 bases: TGTGCCAGCAGCCTTGCACCACAGGGTGGTACGCAGTATTTT.

This clonotype was picked up many times. CDR3 DNA: TGTGCCAGCAGCCCCCGGTCTGGGTTCCAGAGCTCTGGGGCCAACGTCCTGACTTTC. Amino acid sequence: CASSPRSGFQSSGANVLTF. The chain has TRBV7-2 and TRBJ2-6; D not resolved. Per germline, CDR1 SGHTA and CDR2 FQGNSA. V lost 5 bases and J lost 0, with 20 bases in between. The CDR3 is 19 amino acids.

The table lists this clonotype with many counts. This rearrangement joins TRBV6-2 or TRBV6-3 to TRBJ1-5; TRBD1 is a possible D gene (6 bases). CDR1 is MNHEY and CDR2 is SVGEGT in the germline V gene. The CDR3 contains 15 residues. The V end lost 6 bases, the J end lost 3 bases, and 15 bases lay between the germline ends. The CDR3 DNA reads as TGTGCCAGCAGCTCGGGAGGGGGGTACAATCAGCCCCAGCATTTT. This sequence encodes CASSSGGGYNQPQHF.

This clonotype showed up many times. The chain links TRBV20-1 to TRBJ2-1; possibly TRBD1 for D (5 bases). The germline V and J ends were trimmed by 6 bases and 6 bases, with 18 bases remaining between them. Germline CDR1 and CDR2: DFQATT and SNEGSKA (reference sequence). CDR3 length: 14 residues. CDR3 loop: CSANEAGLGNEQFF. The CDR3 DNA reads TGCAGTGCCAACGAAGCAGGGTTGGGCAATGAGCAGTTCTTC.

This clonotype showed up many times. The V gene is TRBV7-3, the J gene TRBJ1-1, with 7 bases identical to TRBD1. CDR1 is SGHTA, CDR2 FQGTGA, per germline. J gave up 5 bases and V 2 bases, and 8 bases lay outside the gene matches. The CDR3 spans 15 residues. CDR3 bases: TGTGCCAGCAGCTTAGGGCCGACAGGGTATACTGAAGCTTTCTTT. It encodes CASSLGPTGYTEAFF.

This clonotype was seen ten or more times. J is TRBJ2-5 and V is TRBV5-1, with a weak D call TRBD2 (6 bases). Per the germline V gene, CDR1 is SGHRS and CDR2 is YFSETQ. V was clipped by 7 bases and J by 5 bases, with 15 bases between them. The CDR3 has 13 amino acids. In nucleotides, the CDR3 is TGCGCCAGCGGACCTGGGGGGTCGGAGACCCAGTACTTC. Translation gives CASGPGGSETQYF.

This clonotype was counted at least ten times. The V and J genes are TRBV7-9 and TRBJ1-4; D might be TRBD1 (5 bases). The CDR3 extends over 14 amino acids. V shed 6 bases and J shed 8 bases, with 16 bases lying between them. Germline assignment: CDR1 SEHNR and CDR2 FQNEAQ (reference sequence). The CDR3 sequence: CASSFLGAGEKLFF. The DNA of the CDR3 is TGTGCCAGCAGTTTTCTAGGGGCCGGGGAAAAACTGTTTTTT.

This clonotype has at least ten counts. The J gene is TRBJ1-2, the V gene TRBV11-2; D unclear. The V end was cut by 1 base, the J end by 3 bases, with 12 bases between. Germline CDR1 SGHAT, CDR2 FQNNGV. This CDR3 region has 15 residues. The CDR3 here is CASSLAAASHYGYTF. The CDR3 DNA reads as TGTGCCAGCAGCTTAGCCGCAGCCTCCCACTATGGCTACACCTTC.

This clonotype was seen ten or more times. This sequence joins TRBV5-1 and TRBJ2-7; D gene ambiguous. The CDR3 extends over 13 amino acids. Trimming left V 2 bases short and J 3 bases short, with 9 bases between. The V gene's germline CDR1 is SGHRS and CDR2 YFSETQ. CDR3 loop: CASSFGANYEQYF. The CDR3 DNA reads as TGCGCCAGCAGCTTTGGCGCAAACTACGAGCAGTACTTC.

The sample holds many counts of this clonotype. The chain carries TRBV27 and TRBJ1-5, with 7 bases that match TRBD1. Germline loops: CDR1 MNHEY, CDR2 SMNVEV (reference sequence). V gave up 5 bases and J gave up 9 bases; unmatched junction bases: 7. This CDR3 contains 13 residues. The CDR3 DNA is TGTGCCAGCAGTCGGACAGGCATTTTGCCCCAGCATTTT. Its translation is CASSRTGILPQHF.

This clonotype was seen repeatedly, ten times or more. The chain recombines TRBV3-1 with TRBJ2-4; D not certain. Germline CDR1 and CDR2: LGHDT and YNNKEL (reference sequence). V shed 7 bases and J shed 0 bases, with 22 bases lying between them. The CDR3 runs to 18 residues. In DNA, the CDR3 is TGTGCCAGCACCCCCCTCAAGAGGCCCCTTCCAGCCAAAAACATTCAGTACTTC. Protein: CASTPLKRPLPAKNIQYF. Looking up the rest from reference TRBV3-1 and TRBJ2-4 gives the full variable domain: DTAVSQTPKYLVTQMGNDKSIKCEQNLGHDTMYWYKQDSKKFLKIMFSYNNKELIINETVPNRFSPKSPDKAHLNLHINSLELGDSAVYFCASTPLKRPLPAKNIQYFGAGTRLSVL.

This clonotype appeared many times. The rearrangement links TRBV4-3 to TRBJ2-5, with D perhaps given as TRBD1 or TRBD2 (6 bases each). This CDR3 contains 17 residues. CDR1 LGHNA and CDR2 YSLEER come from the germline V gene. The V and J ends lost 3 bases and 1 base respectively, with 18 bases between them. The CDR3 protein is CASSQGWGLRGQETQYF. The CDR3 bases are TGCGCCAGCAGCCAGGGTTGGGGACTCAGGGGCCAAGAGACCCAGTACTTC.

The table lists this clonotype with many counts. The chain couples TRBV6-6 to TRBJ1-3; 11 bases match TRBD1. Germline CDR1 and CDR2: MNHNY and SVGAGI (reference sequence). This CDR3 spans 18 amino acids. V lost 5 bases and J lost 0; bases outside the gene matches: 9. The CDR3 coding sequence is TGTGCCAGCAGTACCGGGACAGGGGGTCTTCCCTCTGGAAACACCATATATTTT. As protein: CASSTGTGGLPSGNTIYF.

This clonotype was found many times. At one of its ends the junction is not consistent with the germline gene, which may arise from a read error. This sequence joins TRBV6-5 and TRBJ2-7, with a tentative D call TRBD2 (5 bases). Germline CDR1 and CDR2: MNHEY and SVGAGI. This CDR3 is 12 amino acids long. The CDR3 nucleotides are TGTGCCAGCAGCCCCGGCGGGTCTGAGCGGTACTTC. As protein: CASSPGGSERYF.

This clonotype was seen ten or more times. The genes are TRBV12-3 or TRBV12-4 and TRBJ2-7; D unclear. The ends were cut back, 6 bases at V and 6 bases at J, with 6 bases in the middle. CDR3 size: 10 residues. The CDR3 nucleotides read TGTGCCAGCAGACGCTGCGAGCAGTACTTC. Translating it yields CASRRCEQYF.

This clonotype was detected ten times or more. This rearrangement joins TRBV13 to TRBJ2-2, with D maybe TRBD1 (6 bases). This CDR3 has 13 residues. Germline V gene lookup returns CDR1 PRHDT and CDR2 FYEKMQ (reference sequence). Trimming stripped 5 bases from V and 5 bases from J, with 9 bases between. The CDR3 bases are TGTGCCAGCAGCGTGGACAGAACCGGGGAGCTGTTTTTT. Protein sequence: CASSVDRTGELFF.